The 22 T cell receptor beta chains listed next were all sequenced from one sample in a study of CD8+ T cells in alopecia areata. RNA extraction and reverse transcription yielded cDNA as sequencing template. Using immunoSEQ multiplex PCR, the repertoire was profiled, and TCRdb retains in-frame clones only, with some absent. The table shows around 150,000 clones, with roughly 60% occurring only once. Sequencing was carried out using CD4+ T cells sorted from blood. The receptors originated from a human donor in good health.

The chain uses TRBV29-1 and TRBJ1-5, with D perhaps matching TRBD1 (5 bases). The CDR3 runs to 13 residues. Germline V gives CDR1 SQVTM, CDR2 ANQGSEA. The V end was cut by 3 bases, the J end by 6 bases, with 12 bases between. The chain's CDR3 is CSVDGGVGQPQHF. The CDR3 region has the DNA TGCAGCGTTGACGGGGGGGTAGGTCAGCCCCAGCATTTT.

This clone has a handful of counts. The chain has TRBV28 and TRBJ2-7, with a weak D call TRBD2 (6 bases). The CDR3 is 13 residues long. The germline gives CDR1 MDHEN, CDR2 SYDVKM. The ends were cut back, 6 bases at V and 4 bases at J, with 13 bases in the middle. The CDR3 loop is CASSPTRFYEQYF. CDR3 nucleotides: TGTGCCAGCAGCCCGACTAGGTTTTACGAGCAGTACTTC.

This clone came up a few times. The chain combines TRBV29-1 with TRBJ2-7; possible D gene TRBD2, 5 bases. V was pared by 5 bases and J by 0 bases, with 11 bases between. The germline CDR1 and CDR2 sequences are SQVTM and ANQGSEA. The CDR3 totals 13 residues. The CDR3 DNA reads TGCAGCGTTACGAGGGCTGTCTCCTACGAGCAGTACTTC. Translated: CSVTRAVSYEQYF.

The chain employs TRBV29-1 and TRBJ2-5; possibly TRBD2 for D (7 bases). This CDR3 has 14 amino acids. Germline V gene data show CDR1 as SQVTM and CDR2 as ANQGSEA. The V gene lost 7 bases and the J gene lost 5 bases, with 20 bases spanning the gap. CDR3 amino acids: CSAPRGGWDETQYF. The DNA of the CDR3 is TGCAGCGCGCCTAGGGGGGGCTGGGACGAGACCCAGTACTTC.

The chain employs TRBV7-9 and TRBJ1-5; D gene uncertain. Germline V gene sequence: CDR1 SEHNR, CDR2 FQNEAQ (reference sequence). Trimming stripped 1 base from V and 3 bases from J, with 7 bases between. CDR3 size: 14 residues. This CDR3 reads CASSLEGYNQPQHF. CDR3 coding DNA: TGTGCCAGCAGCTTAGAGGGTTACAATCAGCCCCAGCATTTT.

This clone was counted once. The V call is TRBV30, the J call TRBJ1-1; unclear D gene. The CDR3 spans 13 residues. The germline gives CDR1 GTSNPN, CDR2 SVGIG (reference sequence). V shed 0 bases and J shed 0 bases, with 5 bases lying between them. For the CDR3, the DNA is TGTGCCTGGAGTGTATGGGTGAACACTGAAGCTTTCTTT. Protein sequence: CAWSVWVNTEAFF.

This clone occurred a few times. The gene calls are TRBV5-4 and TRBJ1-3; possibly TRBD1 for D (6 bases). Germline V gene sequence: CDR1 SGHNT, CDR2 YYREEE (reference sequence). The CDR3 covers 16 residues. The ends were cut back, 4 bases at V and 0 bases at J, with 14 bases in the middle. In nucleotides, the CDR3 is TGTGCCAGCAGCCCACGACAGGAGGTCTCTGGAAACACCATATATTTT. It codes for CASSPRQEVSGNTIYF.

V usage is TRBV28 and J usage is TRBJ2-3; D is unclear. V was shortened by 4 bases and J by 1 base, with 12 bases between the two germline ends. The CDR3 runs to 15 residues. CDR1 and CDR2 from the germline V gene are MDHEN and SYDVKM. In nucleotides, the CDR3 is TGTGCCAGCAGTTCCGACGGAGTCGGCACAGATACGCAGTATTTT. It translates to CASSSDGVGTDTQYF.

V and J are TRBV6-1 and TRBJ2-7; 7 bases line up with TRBD1. V lost 8 bases and J lost 8; bases outside the gene matches: 9. This CDR3 region has 12 residues. Germline CDR1 is MNHNS and CDR2 is SASEGT. CDR3: CASARTGFKQYF. The DNA of the CDR3 is TGTGCCAGCGCCAGGACAGGATTCAAGCAGTACTTC.

The genes are TRBV5-6 and TRBJ2-4; D uncertain. Trimming shortened V by 5 bases and J by 10 bases, and 19 bases separated the two germline ends. Germline CDR1 and CDR2: SGHDT and YYEEEE. This CDR3 region has 14 residues. CDR3 protein: CASRSAGLARIQYF. CDR3 in DNA: TGTGCCAGCAGGTCCGCTGGCCTGGCTCGAATTCAGTACTTC.

The V call is TRBV7-9, the J call TRBJ2-5, with 7 bases lining up with TRBD2. The CDR3 is 13 amino acids. The J segment lost 5 bases and the V segment lost 5 bases, leaving 5 bases of the junction unmatched. CDR1 SEHNR and CDR2 FQNEAQ come from the germline V gene (reference sequence). The DNA for the CDR3 is TGTGCCAGCAGCCGGGGGGAGCGGGAGACCCAGTACTTC. The encoded protein is CASSRGERETQYF.

The chain carries TRBV30 and TRBJ1-4; D is ambiguous. The CDR3 is made up of 16 amino acids. The germline V and J ends were trimmed by 0 bases and 3 bases, with 14 bases remaining between them. CDR1 and CDR2 (germline): GTSNPN, SVGIG (reference sequence). The CDR3 sequence: CAWSVRPRLANEKLFF. The CDR3 DNA reads TGTGCCTGGAGTGTACGGCCGCGGTTGGCTAATGAAAAACTGTTTTTT.

The chain couples TRBV10-1 to TRBJ1-1; D remains unclear. CDR1 WNHNN and CDR2 SYGVQD come from the germline V gene (reference sequence). V lost 1 base and J 1 base, leaving 10 bases between the germline ends. The CDR3 has 15 amino acids. In DNA, the CDR3 is TGCGCCAGCAGTGAGTATCCAGGCCCGAACACTGAAGCTTTCTTT. The encoded protein is CASSEYPGPNTEAFF.

V and J are TRBV29-1 and TRBJ2-2; TRBD2 agrees at 8 bases. There are 14 residues in the CDR3. Germline values: CDR1 SQVTM, CDR2 ANQGSEA. V gave up 5 bases and J gave up 4 bases; unmatched junction bases: 6. Here the CDR3 reads CSVTRAGATGELFF. Here the CDR3 DNA reads TGCAGCGTTACAAGAGCGGGAGCCACCGGGGAGCTGTTTTTT.

The V call is TRBV6-5, the J call TRBJ2-1; 8 bases are shared with TRBD1. The CDR3 covers 15 residues. V shed 6 bases, J shed 7 bases, and the junction held 11 bases outside the gene matches. CDR1 and CDR2 (germline): MNHEY, SVGAGI. The CDR3: CASSPDRGLLNEQFF. The DNA for the CDR3 is TGTGCCAGCAGCCCCGACAGGGGTCTTCTGAATGAGCAGTTCTTC.

V and J are TRBV29-1 and TRBJ1-1; D is ambiguous. V was cut by 7 bases and J by 1 base, with 16 bases left in between. This CDR3 is 14 amino acids long. Germline V lookup: CDR1 SQVTM, CDR2 ANQGSEA. The CDR3 nucleotides read TGCAGCGCCACCGAGTCAAGTACGAACACTGAAGCTTTCTTT. Translation gives CSATESSTNTEAFF.

Only one count was recorded for this clone. The chain joins TRBV29-1 to TRBJ2-3; TRBD2 might be the D (5 bases). CDR1 and CDR2 (germline): SQVTM, ANQGSEA. Trimming cost V 3 bases and J 5 bases, with 9 bases left between them. The CDR3 sequence is 12 residues long. The CDR3 loop is CSVDLGGDTQYF. The CDR3 DNA reads TGCAGCGTTGATTTAGGAGGAGATACGCAGTATTTT.

This chain joins TRBV30 and TRBJ1-2, with D tentatively TRBD1 (6 bases). Trimming shortened V by 2 bases and J by 5 bases, and 9 bases separated the two germline ends. CDR1 GTSNPN and CDR2 SVGIG come from the germline V gene (reference sequence). The CDR3 runs to 12 residues. The DNA for the CDR3 is TGTGCCTGGAGTCAGACAGGTTATGGCTACACCTTC. Translated: CAWSQTGYGYTF.

The V and J genes are TRBV29-1 and TRBJ1-3; D remains unclear. This CDR3 comprises 13 residues. The V end was cut by 6 bases, the J end by 0 bases, with 9 bases between. Germline values: CDR1 SQVTM, CDR2 ANQGSEA. For the CDR3, the DNA is TGCAGCGTCGGGATAACCTCTGGAAACACCATATATTTT. Amino acids: CSVGITSGNTIYF. The whole variable domain, filled in from reference TRBV29-1 and TRBJ1-3, reads SAVISQKPSRDICQRGTSLTIQCQVDSQVTMMFWYRQQPGQSLTLIATANQGSEATYESGFVIDKFPISRPNLTFSTLTVSNMSPEDSSIYLCSVGITSGNTIYFGEGSWLTVV.

The V gene is TRBV5-4, the J gene TRBJ2-2; TRBD1 agrees at 7 bases. J lost 5 bases, V lost 3 bases, and 7 bases had no gene match. Germline CDR1 and CDR2: SGHNT and YYREEE (reference sequence). CDR3 length equals 15 residues. CDR3 DNA sequence: TGTGCCAGCAGCTCTACAGGGGTAGGGACCGGGGAGCTGTTTTTT. It translates to CASSSTGVGTGELFF.

This clone occurred once. V gene TRBV29-1 combines with J gene TRBJ1-5; D not certain. This CDR3 contains 13 residues. V was trimmed by 5 bases and J by 7 bases, leaving 15 bases between them. Germline lookup yields CDR1 SQVTM and CDR2 ANQGSEA. The DNA of the CDR3 is TGCAGCGTTTTATCGCGTCCGGGGCAGCCCCAGCATTTT. It is translated as CSVLSRPGQPQHF.

CDR3 region: CASSDGGLANTGELFF. In DNA, the CDR3 is TGTGCCAGCAGTGATGGAGGACTCGCGAACACCGGGGAGCTGTTTTTT. This chain joins TRBV25-1 and TRBJ2-2; D possibly corresponds to TRBD2 (5 bases). The V end was cut by 3 bases, the J end by 0 bases, with 11 bases between. Germline CDR1 MGHDK, CDR2 SYGVNS. There are 16 residues in the CDR3.